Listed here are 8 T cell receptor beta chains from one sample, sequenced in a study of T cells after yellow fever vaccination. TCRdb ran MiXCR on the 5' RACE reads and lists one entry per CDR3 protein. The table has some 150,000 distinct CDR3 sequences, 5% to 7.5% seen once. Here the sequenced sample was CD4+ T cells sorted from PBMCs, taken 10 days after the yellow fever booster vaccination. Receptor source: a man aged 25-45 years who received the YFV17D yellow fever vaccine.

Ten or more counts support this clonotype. CDR3 coding DNA: TGCGCCAGCAGCTCGACAGCCAGCTCCTATAATTCACCCCTCCACTTT. Encoded protein: CASSSTASSYNSPLHF. The chain combines TRBV5-1 with TRBJ1-6, with D possibly TRBD1 on 5 matching bases. This CDR3 comprises 16 residues. Germline V gene sequence: CDR1 SGHRS, CDR2 YFSETQ. V lost 3 bases and J lost 0, with 10 bases in between.

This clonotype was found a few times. For the CDR3, the DNA is TGCAGCGTTGGACGCGGGAGCACAGATACGCAGTATTTT. Translating gives CSVGRGSTDTQYF. The rearrangement links TRBV29-1 to TRBJ2-3, with D possibly being TRBD2 (5 bases). The CDR3 spans 13 residues. The V end was cut by 4 bases, the J end by 0 bases, with 8 bases between. Germline assignment: CDR1 SQVTM and CDR2 ANQGSEA.

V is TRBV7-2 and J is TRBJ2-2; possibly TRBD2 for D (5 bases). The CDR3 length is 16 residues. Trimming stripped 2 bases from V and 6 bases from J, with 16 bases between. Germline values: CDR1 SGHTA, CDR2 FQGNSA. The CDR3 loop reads CASSLRLRNNPGELFF. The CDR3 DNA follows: TGTGCCAGCAGCTTAAGACTACGGAATAACCCCGGGGAGCTGTTTTTT.

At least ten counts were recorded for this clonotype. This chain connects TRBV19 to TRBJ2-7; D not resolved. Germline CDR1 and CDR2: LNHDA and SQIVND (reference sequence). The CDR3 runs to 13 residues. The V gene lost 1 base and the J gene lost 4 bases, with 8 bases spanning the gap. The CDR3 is CASSIGKEYEQYF. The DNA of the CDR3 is TGTGCCAGTAGTATAGGAAAGGAGTACGAGCAGTACTTC.

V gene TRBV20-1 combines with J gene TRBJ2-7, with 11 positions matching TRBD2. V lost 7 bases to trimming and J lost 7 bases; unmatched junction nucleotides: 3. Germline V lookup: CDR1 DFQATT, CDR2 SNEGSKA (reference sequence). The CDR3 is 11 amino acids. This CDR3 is CSVAGGSEQYF. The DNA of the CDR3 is TGCAGTGTAGCGGGAGGGAGTGAGCAGTACTTC.

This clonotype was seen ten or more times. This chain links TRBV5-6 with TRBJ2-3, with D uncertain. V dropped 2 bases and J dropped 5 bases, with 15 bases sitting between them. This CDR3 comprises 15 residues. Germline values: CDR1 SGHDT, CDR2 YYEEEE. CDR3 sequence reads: CASSFMDPGIDTQYF. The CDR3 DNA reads TGTGCCAGCAGCTTTATGGATCCCGGTATAGATACGCAGTATTTT. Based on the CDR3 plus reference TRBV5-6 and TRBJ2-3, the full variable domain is DAGVTQSPTHLIKTRGQQVTLRCSPKSGHDTVSWYQQALGQGPQFIFQYYEEEERQRGNFPDRFSGHQFPNYSSELNVNALLLGDSALYLCASSFMDPGIDTQYFGPGTRLTVL.

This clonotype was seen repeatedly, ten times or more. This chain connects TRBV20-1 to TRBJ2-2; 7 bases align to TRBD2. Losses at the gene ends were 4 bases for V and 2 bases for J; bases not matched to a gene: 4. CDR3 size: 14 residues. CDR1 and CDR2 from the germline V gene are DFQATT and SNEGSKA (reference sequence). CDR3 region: CSAMSGINTGELFF. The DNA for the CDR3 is TGCAGTGCTATGAGCGGGATAAACACCGGGGAGCTGTTTTTT.

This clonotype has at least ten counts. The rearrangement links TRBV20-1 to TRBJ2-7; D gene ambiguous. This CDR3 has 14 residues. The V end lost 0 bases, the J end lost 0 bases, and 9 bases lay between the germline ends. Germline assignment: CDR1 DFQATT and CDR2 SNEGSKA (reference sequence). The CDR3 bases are TGCAGTGCTAGAGAGACGGGCACCTCCTACGAGCAGTACTTC. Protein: CSARETGTSYEQYF.